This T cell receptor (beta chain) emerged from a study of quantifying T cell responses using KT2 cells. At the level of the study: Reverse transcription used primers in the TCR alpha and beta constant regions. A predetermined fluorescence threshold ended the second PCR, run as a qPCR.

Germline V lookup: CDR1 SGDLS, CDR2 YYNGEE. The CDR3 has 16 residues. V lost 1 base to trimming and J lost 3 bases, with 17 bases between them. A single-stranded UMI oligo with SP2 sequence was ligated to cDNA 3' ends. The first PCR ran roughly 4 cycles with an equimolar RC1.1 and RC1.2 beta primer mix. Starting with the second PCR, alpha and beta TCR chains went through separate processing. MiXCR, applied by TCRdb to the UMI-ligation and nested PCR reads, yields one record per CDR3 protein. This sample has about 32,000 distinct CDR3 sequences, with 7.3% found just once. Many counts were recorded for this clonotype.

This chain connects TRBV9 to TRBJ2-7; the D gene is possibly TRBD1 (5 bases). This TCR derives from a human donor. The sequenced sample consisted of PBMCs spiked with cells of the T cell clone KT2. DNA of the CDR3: TGTGCCAGCAGCGTAAACGACCAGGGTCCCGGCTACGAGCAGTACTTC. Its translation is CASSVNDQGPGYEQYF.